What follows are 25 T cell receptor beta chains derived from one specimen sequenced in a study of T cell changes during pregnancy in multiple sclerosis. Clones were read by immunoSEQ multiplex PCR, and TCRdb kept only the in-frame ones, dropping some. In the table there are roughly 90,000 clones, 85% to 95% of which are singletons. Sequenced material: peripheral blood, taken in the third trimester of pregnancy. Every receptor here comes from a female donor with multiple sclerosis, enrolled in a pregnancy study.

The chain employs TRBV5-1 and TRBJ1-1; D gene unclear. The germline V gene encodes CDR1 SGHRS and CDR2 YFSETQ. Trimming took 4 bases from V and 2 from J, leaving 15 bases between them. This CDR3 comprises 15 residues. The CDR3 DNA reads as TGCGCCAGCAGCCGAGATGGACTCTACAACACTGAAGCTTTCTTT. Residues: CASSRDGLYNTEAFF.

The chain's CDR3 is CSAELRQGRETQYF. CDR3 DNA sequence: TGCAGCGCCGAATTACGACAGGGGCGGGAGACCCAGTACTTC. The chain combines TRBV29-1 with TRBJ2-5; the match to TRBD1 covers 8 bases. CDR1 and CDR2 (germline): SQVTM, ANQGSEA. The CDR3 runs to 14 residues. V lost 7 bases to trimming and J lost 5 bases; unmatched junction nucleotides: 12. The full variable domain, with the rest looked up from reference TRBV29-1 and TRBJ2-5, is SAVISQKPSRDICQRGTSLTIQCQVDSQVTMMFWYRQQPGQSLTLIATANQGSEATYESGFVIDKFPISRPNLTFSTLTVSNMSPEDSSIYLCSAELRQGRETQYFGPGTRLLVL.

J is TRBJ2-2 and V is TRBV2; 11 bases are a match to TRBD2. The CDR3 runs to 14 residues. The ends lost 8 bases at V and 1 base at J; junction bases unmatched: 0. The V gene's germline CDR1 is SNHLY and CDR2 FYNNEI. CDR3 residues: CASLAGGNTGELFF. CDR3 sequence (DNA): TGTGCCAGCCTAGCGGGAGGGAACACCGGGGAGCTGTTTTTT.

Only one count was recorded for this clone. The chain has TRBV6-1 and TRBJ2-7; the D gene is possibly TRBD2 (6 bases). V gave up 3 bases and J gave up 1 base, with 16 bases separating them. The CDR3 has 16 amino acids. Germline CDR1 reads MNHNS; CDR2 reads SASEGT. CDR3 loop: CASSDIPGAHSYEQYF. CDR3 in DNA: TGTGCCAGCAGTGACATACCGGGAGCGCATTCCTACGAGCAGTACTTC.

This clone is a singleton in its sample. J is TRBJ2-2 and V is TRBV19, with TRBD1 matching over 7 bases. Germline CDR1 and CDR2: LNHDA and SQIVND (reference sequence). The junction had 10 bases not matched to a gene; V was cut back by 4 bases and J by 2 bases. The CDR3 sequence is 17 residues long. CDR3 DNA sequence: TGTGCCAGTAGTAAGACCCCCAGGGGGAGAAACACCGGGGAGCTGTTTTTT. It specifies CASSKTPRGRNTGELFF.

This clone was recorded once. V and J are TRBV15 and TRBJ2-3; a weak D match, TRBD1 (5 bases). CDR1 and CDR2 (germline): LNHNV, YYDKDF (reference sequence). The CDR3 has 14 residues. V was trimmed by 3 bases and J by 3 bases, leaving 10 bases between them. The CDR3 is CATSRYQGTDTQYF. The CDR3 DNA sequence: TGTGCCACCAGCAGGTACCAGGGTACAGATACGCAGTATTTT.

The chain carries TRBV11-2 and TRBJ2-1; 12 bases are shared with TRBD2. This CDR3 has 15 amino acids. The germline gives CDR1 SGHAT, CDR2 FQNNGV. Trimming removed 4 bases from V and 7 bases from J; junction bases left unmatched: 5. CDR3 amino acids: CASSSGTSGLNEQFF. CDR3 in DNA: TGTGCCAGCAGCTCCGGGACTAGCGGGTTAAATGAGCAGTTCTTC.

On this clone itself: A junction end diverges from the germline sequence, so it may reflect a read error. V usage is TRBV29-1 and J usage is TRBJ2-3; weak D call: TRBD1 (6 bases). From germline, CDR1 is SQVTM and CDR2 ANQGSEA. The CDR3 consists of 15 residues. CDR3 DNA sequence: TGCAGCGTGGAAGCAGGGGAAGGTTTGTTGGATACGCAGTATTTT. Its translation: CSVEAGEGLLDTQYF.

This clone was picked up one time. The chain is built from TRBV28 and TRBJ2-1; possibly TRBD2 for D (5 bases). The CDR3 contains 14 residues. Trimming removed 6 bases from V and 4 bases from J, with 13 bases in between. Germline V lookup: CDR1 MDHEN, CDR2 SYDVKM. DNA for the CDR3: TGTGCCAGCAGACCCGCGGGCCAGTACAATGAGCAGTTCTTC. It is translated as CASRPAGQYNEQFF.

The chain recombines TRBV28 with TRBJ2-1; 10 bases are a match to TRBD2. Germline loops: CDR1 MDHEN, CDR2 SYDVKM. J was trimmed by 4 bases and V by 0 bases; bases with no gene match: 15. CDR3 length: 20 residues. The CDR3: CASSLWSSGSGSNRYNEQFF. CDR3 DNA sequence: TGTGCCAGCAGTTTATGGTCTAGCGGGAGCGGATCAAATAGGTACAATGAGCAGTTCTTC.

The rearrangement links TRBV28 to TRBJ2-5; TRBD1 matches at 8 bases. The CDR3 covers 15 residues. The germline CDR1 and CDR2 sequences are MDHEN and SYDVKM. Trimming at V came to 1 base and at J to 4 bases, leaving 5 bases not matched to a gene. The CDR3 sequence: CASSLYAGGSETQYF. The CDR3 DNA reads as TGTGCCAGCAGTTTATATGCAGGGGGCTCAGAGACCCAGTACTTC.

V and J are TRBV7-3 and TRBJ2-2, with TRBD2 matching 11 bases. CDR3 length: 15 residues. V lost 3 bases, J lost 7 bases, and 4 bases stayed unmatched. Germline V gives CDR1 SGHTA, CDR2 FQGTGA. The CDR3 bases are TGTGCCAGCAGCTTGACTAGCGGGATTAACGGGGAGCTGTTTTTT. It translates to CASSLTSGINGELFF.

The V gene is TRBV7-9, the J gene TRBJ1-5; 7 positions agree with TRBD1. The CDR3 loop spans 15 amino acids. The ends lost 4 bases at V and 11 bases at J; junction bases unmatched: 14. Germline CDR1 SEHNR, CDR2 FQNEAQ (reference sequence). CDR3 nucleotides: TGTGCCAGCAGCTCAAGTACAGGGGCCTTCGCGACCCAGCATTTT. It codes for CASSSSTGAFATQHF. Full variable domain (outside the CDR3, taken from reference TRBV7-9 and TRBJ1-5): DTGVSQNPRHKITKRGQNVTFRCDPISEHNRLYWYRQTLGQGPEFLTYFQNEAQLEKSRLLSDRFSAERPKGSFSTLEIQRTEQGDSAMYLCASSSSTGAFATQHFGDGTRLSIL.

This rearrangement joins TRBV2 to TRBJ2-3, with D perhaps TRBD1 (5 bases). With 1 base removed from V and 4 bases from J, the gap between germline ends came to 15 bases. Germline V gives CDR1 SNHLY, CDR2 FYNNEI. The CDR3 length is 16 residues. The DNA of the CDR3 is TGTGCCAGCAGTGAAGGATGGCAGGGCCAAGCAGATACGCAGTATTTT. Its translation: CASSEGWQGQADTQYF.

The genes are TRBV2 and TRBJ2-1; 8 bases fit TRBD2. The V gene end was trimmed by 5 bases and the J gene end by 9 bases; junction bases not matched to a gene: 12. CDR1 is SNHLY, CDR2 FYNNEI, per germline. The CDR3 has 15 residues. CDR3 sequence: CASSSAGVGGGEQFF. CDR3 DNA: TGTGCCAGCAGTTCAGCGGGAGTCGGGGGTGGTGAGCAGTTCTTC.

The V call is TRBV6-5, the J call TRBJ2-1; possibly TRBD2 for D (5 bases). Trimming took 4 bases from V and 7 from J, leaving 11 bases between them. The CDR3 is 13 residues long. Germline CDR1 MNHEY, CDR2 SVGAGI. This CDR3 is CASSFSLVNEQFF. For the CDR3, the DNA is TGTGCCAGCAGTTTCTCACTAGTTAATGAGCAGTTCTTC.

This rearrangement joins TRBV9 to TRBJ2-5, with a possible D match to TRBD1 (6 bases). The CDR3 length is 18 residues. Germline assignment: CDR1 SGDLS and CDR2 YYNGEE. V lost 3 bases and J 4 bases, leaving 25 bases between the germline ends. CDR3: CASSGVPPSRGPVETQYF. The CDR3 nucleotides are TGTGCCAGCAGCGGAGTCCCCCCCAGCAGGGGACCTGTAGAGACCCAGTACTTC. Based on the CDR3 plus reference TRBV9 and TRBJ2-5, the full variable domain is DSGVTQTPKHLITATGQRVTLRCSPRSGDLSVYWYQQSLDQGLQFLIQYYNGEERAKGNILERFSAQQFPDLHSELNLSSLELGDSALYFCASSGVPPSRGPVETQYFGPGTRLLVL.

This chain's CDR3 is CASSLQASNTIYF. CDR3 bases: TGTGCCAGCAGCTTGCAAGCCTCGAACACCATATATTTT. V gene TRBV5-4 combines with J gene TRBJ1-3; D is undetermined. The V end was cut by 1 base, the J end by 7 bases, with 9 bases between. In germline, CDR1 is SGHNT, CDR2 YYREEE (reference sequence). This CDR3 region has 13 residues.

The gene calls are TRBV29-1 and TRBJ1-2; a possible D gene is TRBD1 (5 bases). The ends were cut back, 6 bases at V and 2 bases at J, with 10 bases in the middle. The CDR3 sequence is 12 residues long. Germline V gene sequence: CDR1 SQVTM, CDR2 ANQGSEA. The CDR3 loop is CSVMQGNYGYTF. CDR3 DNA sequence: TGCAGCGTGATGCAGGGAAACTATGGCTACACCTTC.

The chain couples TRBV28 to TRBJ2-7; no firm D call. V lost 3 bases, J lost 4 bases, and 13 bases lay in between. This CDR3 is built from 14 residues. Germline CDR1 reads MDHEN; CDR2 reads SYDVKM. CDR3 sequence reads: CASSLSTFVYEQYF. In nucleotides, the CDR3 is TGTGCCAGCAGTTTGAGCACCTTTGTTTACGAGCAGTACTTC.

The chain combines TRBV7-2 with TRBJ1-2; D is unresolved. Germline-derived CDR1 and CDR2 are SGHTA and FQGNSA. The CDR3 is 14 residues long. Trimming cost V 1 base and J 4 bases, with 10 bases left between them. The CDR3 reads CASSLVATSYGYTF. In DNA form, the CDR3 reads TGTGCCAGCAGCTTAGTTGCGACTAGCTATGGCTACACCTTC.

The rearrangement links TRBV9 to TRBJ2-2; TRBD1 aligns across 10 bases. CDR3 length: 15 amino acids. The V segment lost 0 bases and the J segment 6 bases; nucleotides outside the gene matches: 2. CDR1 is SGDLS and CDR2 is YYNGEE in the germline V gene. The CDR3 sequence: CASSVAGQGSGELFF. The CDR3 DNA is TGTGCCAGCAGCGTAGCGGGACAGGGGTCCGGGGAGCTGTTTTTT.

The chain employs TRBV18 and TRBJ1-1; D possibly corresponds to TRBD1 (5 bases). The CDR3 is made up of 18 amino acids. V was shortened by 3 bases and J by 1 base, with 21 bases between the two germline ends. Germline CDR1 KGHSH, CDR2 LQKENI. The CDR3 loop is CASSPLDFSTTANTEAFF. CDR3 DNA sequence: TGTGCCAGCTCACCGCTAGACTTCTCAACGACAGCGAACACTGAAGCTTTCTTT.

The gene calls are TRBV10-1 and TRBJ2-7; tentatively, D is TRBD2 (5 bases). Germline V CDR1 and CDR2: WNHNN, SYGVQD (reference sequence). V was shortened by 8 bases and J by 4 bases, with 12 bases between the two germline ends. This CDR3 has 12 amino acids. CDR3 nucleotides: TGCGCCAGCGGTGGGCGGGCTTACGAGCAGTACTTC. Protein: CASGGRAYEQYF.

The V and J genes are TRBV19 and TRBJ1-2; TRBD1 is a possible D gene (6 bases). The germline V gene encodes CDR1 LNHDA and CDR2 SQIVND (reference sequence). This CDR3 is built from 13 residues. V shed 5 bases and J shed 6 bases, with 13 bases lying between them. The CDR3 reads CASSPWGGDGYTF. CDR3 sequence (DNA): TGTGCCAGTAGTCCGTGGGGGGGCGATGGCTACACCTTC.